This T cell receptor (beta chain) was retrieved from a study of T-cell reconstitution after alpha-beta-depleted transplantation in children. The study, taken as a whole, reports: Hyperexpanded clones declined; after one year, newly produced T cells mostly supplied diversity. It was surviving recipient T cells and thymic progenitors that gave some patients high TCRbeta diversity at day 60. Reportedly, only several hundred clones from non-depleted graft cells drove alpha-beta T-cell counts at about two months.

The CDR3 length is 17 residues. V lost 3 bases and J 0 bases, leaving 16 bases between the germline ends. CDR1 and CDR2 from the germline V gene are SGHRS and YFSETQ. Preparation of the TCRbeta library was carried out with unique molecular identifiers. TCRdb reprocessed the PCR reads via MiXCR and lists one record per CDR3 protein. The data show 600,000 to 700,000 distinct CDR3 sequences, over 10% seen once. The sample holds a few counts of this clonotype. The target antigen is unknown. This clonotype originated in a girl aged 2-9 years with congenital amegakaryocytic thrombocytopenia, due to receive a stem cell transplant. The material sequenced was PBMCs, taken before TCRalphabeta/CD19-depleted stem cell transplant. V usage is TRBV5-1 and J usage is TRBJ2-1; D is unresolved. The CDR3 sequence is CASSWARSLSSYNEQFF. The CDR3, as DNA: TGCGCCAGCAGCTGGGCCCGATCTCTGAGCTCCTACAATGAGCAGTTCTTC.